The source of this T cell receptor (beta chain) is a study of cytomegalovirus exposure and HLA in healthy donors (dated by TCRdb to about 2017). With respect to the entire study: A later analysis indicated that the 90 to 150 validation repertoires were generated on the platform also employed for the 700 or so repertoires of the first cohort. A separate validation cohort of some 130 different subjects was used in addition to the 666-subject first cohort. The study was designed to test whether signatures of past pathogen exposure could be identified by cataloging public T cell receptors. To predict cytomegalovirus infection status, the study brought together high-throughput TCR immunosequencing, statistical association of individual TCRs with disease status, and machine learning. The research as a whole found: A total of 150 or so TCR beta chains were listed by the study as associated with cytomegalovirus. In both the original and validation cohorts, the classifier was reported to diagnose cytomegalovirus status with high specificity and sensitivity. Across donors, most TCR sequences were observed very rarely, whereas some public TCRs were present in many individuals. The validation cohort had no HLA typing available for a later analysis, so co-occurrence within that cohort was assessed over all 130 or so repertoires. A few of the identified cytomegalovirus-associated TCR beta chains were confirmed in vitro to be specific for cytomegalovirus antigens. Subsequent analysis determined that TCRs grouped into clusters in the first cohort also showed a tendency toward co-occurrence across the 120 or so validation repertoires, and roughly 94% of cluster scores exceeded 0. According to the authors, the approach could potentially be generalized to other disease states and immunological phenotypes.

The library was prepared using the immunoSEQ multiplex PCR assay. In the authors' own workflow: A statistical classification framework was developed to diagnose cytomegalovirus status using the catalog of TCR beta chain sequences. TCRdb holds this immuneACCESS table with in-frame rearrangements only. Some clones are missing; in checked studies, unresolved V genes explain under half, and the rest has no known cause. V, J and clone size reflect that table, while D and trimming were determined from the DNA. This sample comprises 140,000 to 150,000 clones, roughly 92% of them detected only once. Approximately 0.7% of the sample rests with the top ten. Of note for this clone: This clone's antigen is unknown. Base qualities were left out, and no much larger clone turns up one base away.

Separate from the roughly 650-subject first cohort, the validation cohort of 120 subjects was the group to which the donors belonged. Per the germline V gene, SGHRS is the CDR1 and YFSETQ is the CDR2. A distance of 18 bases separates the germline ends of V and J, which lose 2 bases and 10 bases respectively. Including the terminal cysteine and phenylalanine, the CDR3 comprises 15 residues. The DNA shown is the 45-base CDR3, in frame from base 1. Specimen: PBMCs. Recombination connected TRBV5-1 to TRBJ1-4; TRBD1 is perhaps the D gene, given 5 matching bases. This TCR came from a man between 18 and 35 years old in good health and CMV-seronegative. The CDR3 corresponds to CASSFLDKSTGKLFF. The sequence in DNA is TGCGCCAGCAGCTTTCTGGACAAATCAACTGGAAAACTGTTTTTT.